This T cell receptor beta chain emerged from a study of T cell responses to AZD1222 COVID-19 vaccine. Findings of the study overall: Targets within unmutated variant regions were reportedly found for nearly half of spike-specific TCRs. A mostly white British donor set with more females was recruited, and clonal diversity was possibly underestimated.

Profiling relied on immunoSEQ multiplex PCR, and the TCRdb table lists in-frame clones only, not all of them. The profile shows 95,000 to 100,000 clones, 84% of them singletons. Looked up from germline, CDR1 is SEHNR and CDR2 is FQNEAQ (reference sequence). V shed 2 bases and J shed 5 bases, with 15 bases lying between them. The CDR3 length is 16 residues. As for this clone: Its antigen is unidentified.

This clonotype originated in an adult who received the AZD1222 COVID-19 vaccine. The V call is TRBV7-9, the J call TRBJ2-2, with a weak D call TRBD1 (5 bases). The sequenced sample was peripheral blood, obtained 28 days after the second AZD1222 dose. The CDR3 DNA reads TGTGCCAGCAGCTTACGCCTTCAGGGTGAGACCGGGGAGCTGTTTTTT. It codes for CASSLRLQGETGELFF.